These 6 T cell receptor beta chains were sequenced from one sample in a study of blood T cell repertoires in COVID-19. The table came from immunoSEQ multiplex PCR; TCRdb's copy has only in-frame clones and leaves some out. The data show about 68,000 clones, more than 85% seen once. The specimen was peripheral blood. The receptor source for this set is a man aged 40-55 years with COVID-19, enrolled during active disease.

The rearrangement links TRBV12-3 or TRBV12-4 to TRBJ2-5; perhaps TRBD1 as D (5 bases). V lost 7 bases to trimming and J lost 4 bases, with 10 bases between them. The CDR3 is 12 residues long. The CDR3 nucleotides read TGTGCCAGCACCTTCGACAGAGAGACCCAGTACTTC. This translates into CASTFDRETQYF.

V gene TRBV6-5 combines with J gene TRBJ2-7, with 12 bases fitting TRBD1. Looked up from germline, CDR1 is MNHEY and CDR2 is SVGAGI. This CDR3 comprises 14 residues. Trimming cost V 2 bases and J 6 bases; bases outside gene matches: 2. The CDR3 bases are TGTGCCAGCAGTTACGGGACAGGGGGCGCCGAGCAGTACTTC. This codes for CASSYGTGGAEQYF.

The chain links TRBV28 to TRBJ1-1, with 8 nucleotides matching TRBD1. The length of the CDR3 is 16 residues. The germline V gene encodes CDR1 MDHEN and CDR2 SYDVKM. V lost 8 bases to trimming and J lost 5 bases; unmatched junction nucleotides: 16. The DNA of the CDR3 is TGTGCCAGCGGGTCCCCAGGGGGCGTTTCCCGTACTGAAGCTTTCTTT. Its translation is CASGSPGGVSRTEAFF.

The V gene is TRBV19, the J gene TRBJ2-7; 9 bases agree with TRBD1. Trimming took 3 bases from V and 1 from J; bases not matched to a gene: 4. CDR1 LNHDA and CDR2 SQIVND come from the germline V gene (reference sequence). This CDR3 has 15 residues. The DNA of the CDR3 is TGTGCCAGTAGTATTGGGACAGGGCTGTCCTACGAGCAGTACTTC. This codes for CASSIGTGLSYEQYF.

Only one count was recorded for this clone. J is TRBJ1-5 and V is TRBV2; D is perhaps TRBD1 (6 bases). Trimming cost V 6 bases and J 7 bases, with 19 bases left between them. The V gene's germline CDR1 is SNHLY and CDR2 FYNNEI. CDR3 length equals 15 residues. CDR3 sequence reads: CASSRQDGRQQPQHF. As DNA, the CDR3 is TGTGCCAGCAGCAGACAGGATGGTCGTCAGCAGCCCCAGCATTTT.

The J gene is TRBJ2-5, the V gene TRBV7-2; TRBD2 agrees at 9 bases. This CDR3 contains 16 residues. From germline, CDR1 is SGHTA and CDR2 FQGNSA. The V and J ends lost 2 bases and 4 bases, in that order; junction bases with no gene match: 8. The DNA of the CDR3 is TGTGCCAGCAGCTTATTTATGCGGGGGGGCACAGAGACCCAGTACTTC. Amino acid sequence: CASSLFMRGGTETQYF.